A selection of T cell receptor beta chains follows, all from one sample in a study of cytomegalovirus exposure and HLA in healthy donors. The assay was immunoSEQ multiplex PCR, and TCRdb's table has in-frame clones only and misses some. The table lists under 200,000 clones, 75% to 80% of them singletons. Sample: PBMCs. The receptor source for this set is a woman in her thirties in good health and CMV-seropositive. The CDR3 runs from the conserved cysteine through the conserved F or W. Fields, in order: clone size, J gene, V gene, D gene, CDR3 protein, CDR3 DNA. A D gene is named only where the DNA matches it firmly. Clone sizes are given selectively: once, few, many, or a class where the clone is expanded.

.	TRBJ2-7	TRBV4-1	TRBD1	CASSRTGQWIFEQYF	TGCGCCAGCAGCCGGACGGGACAGTGGATATTTGAGCAGTACTTC
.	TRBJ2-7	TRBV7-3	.	CASSSRRGGAGPPAWNEQYF	TGTGCCAGCAGCTCCAGGAGGGGCGGGGCGGGGCCCCCGGCGTGGAACGAGCAGTACTTC
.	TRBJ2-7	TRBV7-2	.	CASSLVSSETGEQYF	TGTGCCAGCAGCTTAGTGTCTTCGGAGACGGGGGAGCAGTACTTC
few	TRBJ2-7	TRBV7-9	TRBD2	CASRSGLDEQYF	TGTGCCAGCAGATCGGGACTAGACGAGCAGTACTTC
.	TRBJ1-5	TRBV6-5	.	CASSRTSDQPQHF	TGTGCCAGCAGTCGAACTTCCGATCAGCCCCAGCATTTT
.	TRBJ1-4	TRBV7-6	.	CASSPQAGAFATNEKLFF	TGTGCCAGCAGCCCCCAAGCAGGGGCCTTTGCAACTAATGAAAAACTGTTTTTT
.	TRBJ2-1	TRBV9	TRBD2	CASSLAGGNNEQFF	TGTGCCAGCAGTCTAGCGGGGGGGAACAATGAGCAGTTCTTC
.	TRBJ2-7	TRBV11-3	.	CASSPGHGSSYEQYF	TGTGCCAGCAGCCCGGGACATGGGAGCTCCTACGAGCAGTACTTC
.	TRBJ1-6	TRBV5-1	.	CASSLEGTNSSPLHF	TGCGCCAGCAGCTTGGAGGGGACAAATTCATCACCCCTCCACTTT
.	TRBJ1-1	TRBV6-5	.	CASSFRGAEAFF	TGTGCCAGCAGCTTTAGGGGTGCTGAAGCTTTCTTT